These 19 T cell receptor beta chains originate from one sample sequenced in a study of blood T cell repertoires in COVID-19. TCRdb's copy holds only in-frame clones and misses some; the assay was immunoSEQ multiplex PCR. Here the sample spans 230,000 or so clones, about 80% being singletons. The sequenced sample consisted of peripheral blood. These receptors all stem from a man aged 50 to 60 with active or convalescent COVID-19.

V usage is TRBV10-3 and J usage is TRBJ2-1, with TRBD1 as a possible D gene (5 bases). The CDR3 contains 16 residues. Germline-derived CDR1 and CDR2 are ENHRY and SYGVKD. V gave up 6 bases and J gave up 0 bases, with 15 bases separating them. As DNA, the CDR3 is TGTGCCATCAGCTACAGGAATCTAAGCTCCTACAATGAGCAGTTCTTC. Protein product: CAISYRNLSSYNEQFF.

The CDR3 DNA reads as TGTGCCAGCAGTGCCGGGACAGGGGAAGCTACCGGGGAGCTGTTTTTT. Translation: CASSAGTGEATGELFF. The chain recombines TRBV6-1 with TRBJ2-2; the match to TRBD1 covers 10 bases. Germline values: CDR1 MNHNS, CDR2 SASEGT. The CDR3 is made up of 16 amino acids. J was trimmed by 5 bases and V by 4 bases; bases with no gene match: 7.

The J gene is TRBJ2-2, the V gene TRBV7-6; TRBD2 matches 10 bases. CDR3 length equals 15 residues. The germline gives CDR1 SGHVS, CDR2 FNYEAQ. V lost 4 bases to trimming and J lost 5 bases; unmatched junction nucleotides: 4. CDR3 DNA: TGTGCCAGCAGCTCTAGCGGGGGCCCGACCGGGGAGCTGTTTTTT. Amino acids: CASSSSGGPTGELFF.

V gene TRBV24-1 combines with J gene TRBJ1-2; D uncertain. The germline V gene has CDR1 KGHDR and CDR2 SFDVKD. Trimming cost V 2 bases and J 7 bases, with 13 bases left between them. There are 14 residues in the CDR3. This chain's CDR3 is CATSDSGGKSGYTF. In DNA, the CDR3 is TGTGCCACCAGTGATTCGGGAGGGAAGTCTGGCTACACCTTC.

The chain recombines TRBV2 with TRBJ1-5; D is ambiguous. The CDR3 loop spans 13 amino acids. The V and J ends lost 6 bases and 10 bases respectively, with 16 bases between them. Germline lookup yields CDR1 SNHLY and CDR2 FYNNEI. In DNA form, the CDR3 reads TGTGCCAGCAGCGCCCCTTGGTTGAGTCCCCAGCATTTT. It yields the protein CASSAPWLSPQHF.

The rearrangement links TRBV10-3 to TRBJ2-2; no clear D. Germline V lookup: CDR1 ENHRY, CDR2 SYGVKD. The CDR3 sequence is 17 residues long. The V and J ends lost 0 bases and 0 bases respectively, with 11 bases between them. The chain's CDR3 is CAISESLQYANTGELFF. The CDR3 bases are TGTGCCATCAGTGAGTCGCTTCAGTACGCGAACACCGGGGAGCTGTTTTTT.

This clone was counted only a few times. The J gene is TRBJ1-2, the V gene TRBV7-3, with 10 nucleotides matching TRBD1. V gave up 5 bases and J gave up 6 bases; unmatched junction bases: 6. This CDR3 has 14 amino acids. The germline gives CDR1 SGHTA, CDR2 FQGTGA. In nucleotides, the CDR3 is TGTGCCAGCAGCATGACAGGGGGCAAGGATGGCTACACCTTC. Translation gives CASSMTGGKDGYTF.

This chain's CDR3 is CASIGGQGFNEQFF. Written as DNA, the CDR3 is TGTGCCAGCATCGGAGGACAGGGATTTAATGAGCAGTTCTTC. The gene calls are TRBV16 and TRBJ2-1; 8 bases are shared with TRBD1. This CDR3 is built from 14 residues. V dropped 7 bases and J dropped 7; count of bases not matched to a gene: 9. Germline values: CDR1 KGHSY, CDR2 FQNENV.

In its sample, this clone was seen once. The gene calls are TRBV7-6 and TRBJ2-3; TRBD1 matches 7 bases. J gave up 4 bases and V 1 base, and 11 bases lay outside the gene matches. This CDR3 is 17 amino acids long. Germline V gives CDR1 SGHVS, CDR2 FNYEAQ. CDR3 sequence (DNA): TGTGCCAGCAGCTTAGGGACAGGCGTAATCGGCCCAGATACGCAGTATTTT. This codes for CASSLGTGVIGPDTQYF.

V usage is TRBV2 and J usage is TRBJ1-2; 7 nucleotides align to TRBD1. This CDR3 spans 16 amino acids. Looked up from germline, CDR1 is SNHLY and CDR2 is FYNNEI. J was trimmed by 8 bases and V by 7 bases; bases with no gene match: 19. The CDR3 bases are TGTGCCAGCATTGGTTTCCGGGACAGCCTTAAGTCAGGCTACACCTTC. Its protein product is CASIGFRDSLKSGYTF.

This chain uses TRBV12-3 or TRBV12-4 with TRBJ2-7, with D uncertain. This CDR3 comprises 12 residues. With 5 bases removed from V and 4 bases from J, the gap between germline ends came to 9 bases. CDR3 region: CASSPDSYEQYF. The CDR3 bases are TGTGCCAGCAGTCCAGACTCATACGAGCAGTACTTC.

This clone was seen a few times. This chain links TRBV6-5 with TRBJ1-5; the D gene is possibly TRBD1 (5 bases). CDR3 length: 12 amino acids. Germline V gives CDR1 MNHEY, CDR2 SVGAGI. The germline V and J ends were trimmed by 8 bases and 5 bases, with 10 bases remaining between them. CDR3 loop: CASHGADQPQHF. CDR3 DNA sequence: TGTGCCAGCCATGGGGCAGATCAGCCCCAGCATTTT.

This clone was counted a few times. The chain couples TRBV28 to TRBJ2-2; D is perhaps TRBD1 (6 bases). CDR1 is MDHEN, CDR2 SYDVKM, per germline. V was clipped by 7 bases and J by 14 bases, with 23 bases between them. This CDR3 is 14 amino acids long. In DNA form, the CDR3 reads TGTGCCAGCAAGATTGGGACACCCTCACCGGCCCTGTTTTTT. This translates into CASKIGTPSPALFF.

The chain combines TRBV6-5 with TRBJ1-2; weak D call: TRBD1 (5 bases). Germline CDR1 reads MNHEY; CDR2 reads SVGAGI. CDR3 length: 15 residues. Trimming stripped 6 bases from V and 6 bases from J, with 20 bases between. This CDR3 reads CASSRGGRSGDGYTF. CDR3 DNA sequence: TGTGCCAGCAGCCGCGGGGGGAGGTCTGGGGATGGCTACACCTTC.

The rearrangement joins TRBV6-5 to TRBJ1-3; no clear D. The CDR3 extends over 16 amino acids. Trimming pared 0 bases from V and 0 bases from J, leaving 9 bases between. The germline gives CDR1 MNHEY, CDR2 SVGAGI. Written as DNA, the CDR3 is TGTGCCAGCAGTTACTCGGCGGGGAGCTCTGGAAACACCATATATTTT. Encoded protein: CASSYSAGSSGNTIYF.

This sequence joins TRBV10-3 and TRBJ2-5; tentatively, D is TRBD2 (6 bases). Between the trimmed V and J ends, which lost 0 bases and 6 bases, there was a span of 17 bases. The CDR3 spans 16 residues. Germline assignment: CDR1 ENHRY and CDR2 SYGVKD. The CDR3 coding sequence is TGTGCCATCAGTGAGTCGGTGTCGTTGGGGAGGCAGACCCAGTACTTC. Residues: CAISESVSLGRQTQYF.

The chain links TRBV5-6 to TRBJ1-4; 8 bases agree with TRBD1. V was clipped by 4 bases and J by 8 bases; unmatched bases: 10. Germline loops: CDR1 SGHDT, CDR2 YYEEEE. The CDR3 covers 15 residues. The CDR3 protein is CASSVVQGGAEKLFF. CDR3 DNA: TGTGCCAGCAGCGTTGTACAGGGGGGCGCCGAAAAACTGTTTTTT.

The CDR3 DNA is TGTGCCAGTGCGGGCCGTTCTAACTATGGCTACACCTTC. It yields the protein CASAGRSNYGYTF. This chain uses TRBV2 with TRBJ1-2; unclear D gene. The V gene's germline CDR1 is SNHLY and CDR2 FYNNEI. V was clipped by 9 bases and J by 0 bases, with 11 bases between them. The CDR3 runs to 13 residues.

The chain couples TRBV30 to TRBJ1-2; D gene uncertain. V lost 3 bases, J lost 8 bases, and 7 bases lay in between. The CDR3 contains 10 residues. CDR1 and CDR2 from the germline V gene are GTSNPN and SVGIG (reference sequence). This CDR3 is CAWSHSGYTF. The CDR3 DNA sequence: TGTGCCTGGAGCCATAGCGGCTACACCTTC.